One sample yielded the 29 T cell receptor beta chains listed below, sequenced in a study of technical replicates of blood from several donors. Only in-frame clones appear in the TCRdb table, and some are missing; sequencing was by immunoSEQ multiplex PCR. Among about 88,000 clones, 92% were seen once, and the ten largest hold around 0.3%. Input material: T cells isolated from PBMCs. All receptors derive from a human donor in good health.

The chain employs TRBV10-3 and TRBJ2-7; tentatively, D is TRBD1 (6 bases). Germline values: CDR1 ENHRY, CDR2 SYGVKD. V lost 3 bases and J 2 bases, leaving 14 bases between the germline ends. The CDR3 is 15 amino acids. CDR3 protein: CAISESTGLTYEQYF. The DNA for the CDR3 is TGTGCCATCAGTGAATCGACAGGCCTGACCTACGAGCAGTACTTC.

The chain is built from TRBV5-1 and TRBJ2-7; D perhaps matches TRBD1 (6 bases). The CDR3 sequence is 15 residues long. Germline values: CDR1 SGHRS, CDR2 YFSETQ. V lost 3 bases and J 2 bases, leaving 15 bases between the germline ends. CDR3: CASSWGIGDTYEQYF. The CDR3 nucleotides are TGCGCCAGCAGCTGGGGAATAGGGGACACCTACGAGCAGTACTTC.

This chain links TRBV4-2 with TRBJ1-1; maybe TRBD1 (5 bases). CDR1 and CDR2 (germline): LGHNA, YNFKEQ. CDR3 length: 18 residues. V was shortened by 0 bases and J by 1 base, with 18 bases between the two germline ends. CDR3 sequence (DNA): TGTGCCAGCAGCCAAGATCGGGGGACCTTTTCTTGGAACACTGAAGCTTTCTTT. Encoded protein: CASSQDRGTFSWNTEAFF.

This clone is a singleton in its sample. This sequence joins TRBV11-2 and TRBJ2-4, with unresolved D. V was pared by 0 bases and J by 6 bases, with 3 bases between. CDR1 and CDR2 from the germline V gene are SGHAT and FQNNGV. The CDR3 length is 12 residues. CDR3 coding DNA: TGTGCCAGCAGCTTAGACAGAAACATTCAGTACTTC. As protein: CASSLDRNIQYF.

The chain couples TRBV11-1 to TRBJ2-7; D gene unclear. Per germline, CDR1 SGHAT and CDR2 FQDESV (reference sequence). This CDR3 is built from 14 residues. With 3 bases removed from V and 0 bases from J, the gap between germline ends came to 9 bases. CDR3 DNA: TGTGCCAGCAGCTTGTCAGGAAACTCCTACGAGCAGTACTTC. It codes for CASSLSGNSYEQYF.

This clone was seen only once. The genes are TRBV7-7 and TRBJ2-1; 11 nucleotides align to TRBD2. The CDR3 totals 15 residues. V trimming: 2 bases; J trimming: 7 bases; junction bases outside the gene matches: 4. The V gene's germline CDR1 is SSHAT and CDR2 FNYEAQ (reference sequence). The CDR3: CASSLLAGGWNEQFF. As DNA, the CDR3 is TGTGCCAGCAGCTTACTAGCGGGAGGTTGGAATGAGCAGTTCTTC.

The chain carries TRBV19 and TRBJ2-2; 9 nucleotides agree with TRBD2. V lost 7 bases, J lost 1 base, and 4 bases stayed unmatched. Per germline, CDR1 LNHDA and CDR2 SQIVND (reference sequence). The CDR3 runs 15 residues. As DNA, the CDR3 is TGTGCCAGTAACTTGCGGGGGGGGAACACCGGGGAGCTGTTTTTT. It encodes CASNLRGGNTGELFF.

This clone was seen only a few times. The genes are TRBV2 and TRBJ1-4; perhaps TRBD1 as D (5 bases). Trimming removed 4 bases at V and 13 bases at J, with 13 bases between. The length of the CDR3 is 12 residues. The germline V gene encodes CDR1 SNHLY and CDR2 FYNNEI. CDR3 nucleotides: TGTGCCAGCAGTGTGTTAGGGGAATCACTGTTTTTT. Translating gives CASSVLGESLFF.

This chain's CDR3 is CASSGTSGTGELFF. CDR3 in DNA: TGTGCCAGCAGTGGGACTAGCGGCACCGGGGAGCTGTTTTTT. J is TRBJ2-2 and V is TRBV2; 10 nucleotides agree with TRBD2. Germline CDR1 is SNHLY and CDR2 is FYNNEI. Trimming cost V 4 bases and J 4 bases; bases outside gene matches: 0. This CDR3 has 14 residues.

The chain is built from TRBV7-2 and TRBJ2-1, with TRBD2 matching over 8 bases. From germline, CDR1 is SGHTA and CDR2 FQGNSA. The CDR3 runs 16 residues. V trimming: 5 bases; J trimming: 5 bases; junction bases outside the gene matches: 11. The CDR3 sequence is CASSRGSGTPHNEQFF. The CDR3 DNA sequence: TGTGCCAGCAGCCGAGGTAGCGGGACCCCCCACAATGAGCAGTTCTTC.

V and J are TRBV18 and TRBJ2-7; D is unresolved. Between the trimmed V and J ends, which lost 0 bases and 4 bases, there was a span of 7 bases. This CDR3 is 13 amino acids long. The germline gives CDR1 KGHSH, CDR2 LQKENI. CDR3 sequence reads: CASSPPVSYEQYF. The CDR3 DNA reads as TGTGCCAGCTCACCACCCGTCAGTTACGAGCAGTACTTC. The complete variable domain, with remaining parts taken from reference TRBV18 and TRBJ2-7, reads NAGVMQNPRHLVRRRGQEARLRCSPMKGHSHVYWYRQLPEEGLKFMVYLQKENIIDESGMPKERFSAEFPKEGPSILRIQQVVRGDSAAYFCASSPPVSYEQYFGPGTRLTVT.

This chain links TRBV11-3 with TRBJ1-3; D might be TRBD1 (5 bases). This CDR3 has 15 residues. Germline CDR1 reads SGHNT; CDR2 reads YENEEA. V lost 4 bases and J lost 1, with 11 bases in between. The CDR3 loop reads CASSSGTQSGNTIYF. CDR3 in DNA: TGTGCCAGCAGCTCAGGGACTCAATCTGGAAACACCATATATTTT.

The genes are TRBV11-1 and TRBJ2-2, with TRBD2 identical over 8 bases. Germline trimming cut 7 bases from V and 1 base from J; bases unmatched to any gene: 8. Per the germline V gene, CDR1 is SGHAT and CDR2 is FQDESV (reference sequence). The CDR3 spans 16 residues. The CDR3 reads CASNPQAGENTGELFF. The DNA for the CDR3 is TGTGCCAGCAACCCACAAGCGGGGGAGAACACCGGGGAGCTGTTTTTT. Combining the CDR3 with reference TRBV11-1 and TRBJ2-2 gives the whole variable domain EAEVAQSPRYKITEKSQAVAFWCDPISGHATLYWYRQILGQGPELLVQFQDESVVDDSQLPKDRFSAERLKGVDSTLKIQPAELGDSAMYLCASNPQAGENTGELFFGEGSRLTVL.

CDR3 nucleotide sequence: TGTGCCAGCAGTGGGGACAGGGGGCCTCTTGAGACCCAGTACTTC. This codes for CASSGDRGPLETQYF. The J gene is TRBJ2-5, the V gene TRBV25-1; 12 nucleotides align to TRBD1. J gave up 5 bases and V 4 bases, and 5 bases lay outside the gene matches. Germline assignment: CDR1 MGHDK and CDR2 SYGVNS. The CDR3 is 15 residues long.

The chain has TRBV28 and TRBJ1-1, with a weak D call TRBD1 (5 bases). CDR3 size: 14 residues. CDR1 is MDHEN and CDR2 is SYDVKM in the germline V gene. V lost 9 bases, J lost 1 base, and 15 bases lay in between. The DNA of the CDR3 is TGTGCCAGTTCAGGGTTCTTGGCGAACACTGAAGCTTTCTTT. Translating it yields CASSGFLANTEAFF. The whole variable domain, remainder taken from reference TRBV28 and TRBJ1-1, is DVKVTQSSRYLVKRTGEKVFLECVQDMDHENMFWYRQDPGLGLRLIYFSYDVKMKEKGDIPEGYSVSREKKERFSLILESASTNQTSMYLCASSGFLANTEAFFGQGTRLTVV.

Only one count was recorded for this clone. This chain connects TRBV4-1 to TRBJ1-1; tentative D call: TRBD1 (6 bases). Germline loops: CDR1 MGHRA, CDR2 YSYEKL. V gave up 8 bases and J gave up 3 bases, with 13 bases separating them. The CDR3 runs 13 residues. The CDR3 sequence is CASGPDRYTEAFF. The CDR3 DNA reads TGCGCCAGCGGACCGGACAGATACACTGAAGCTTTCTTT.

CDR3 amino acids: CASSLGQTVSQYF. CDR3 DNA sequence: TGTGCCAGCAGCCTCGGACAGACGGTCTCGCAGTATTTT. This sequence joins TRBV7-9 and TRBJ2-3; tentative D call: TRBD1 (6 bases). This CDR3 spans 13 amino acids. V was pared by 5 bases and J by 10 bases, with 16 bases between. Germline lookup yields CDR1 SEHNR and CDR2 FQNEAQ (reference sequence).

This clone is a singleton in its sample. The J gene is TRBJ2-1, the V gene TRBV11-3; 11 nucleotides line up with TRBD2. From germline, CDR1 is SGHNT and CDR2 YENEEA. V lost 1 base, J lost 6 bases, and 2 bases stayed unmatched. The CDR3 loop spans 15 amino acids. The CDR3 DNA reads TGTGCCAGCAGCTTAGTAGCGGGAGGGGTCAATGAGCAGTTCTTC. This gives the protein CASSLVAGGVNEQFF.

There are a few counts of this clone. This rearrangement joins TRBV6-5 to TRBJ1-1, with a weak D call TRBD1 (5 bases). Germline CDR1 is MNHEY and CDR2 is SVGAGI. V lost 6 bases and J 4 bases, leaving 15 bases between the germline ends. This CDR3 contains 14 residues. DNA for the CDR3: TGTGCCAGCAGATCTCAGCCGGGGGGCACTGAAGCTTTCTTT. It codes for CASRSQPGGTEAFF.

CDR3 loop: CASSPRNTGELFF. CDR3 in DNA: TGTGCCAGCAGCCCGAGAAACACCGGGGAGCTGTTTTTT. The chain has TRBV9 and TRBJ2-2, with D unclear. The germline V and J ends were trimmed by 4 bases and 2 bases, with 6 bases remaining between them. The CDR3 runs to 13 residues. Germline values: CDR1 SGDLS, CDR2 YYNGEE.

This sequence joins TRBV11-3 and TRBJ2-7; TRBD1 agrees at 9 bases. The CDR3 spans 16 residues. Per the germline V gene, CDR1 is SGHNT and CDR2 is YENEEA. V shed 3 bases, J shed 0 bases, and the junction held 6 bases outside the gene matches. CDR3 region: CASSFSGTGSSYEQYF. The CDR3 DNA reads as TGTGCCAGCAGCTTTTCCGGGACAGGGAGCTCCTACGAGCAGTACTTC. The complete variable domain, with remaining parts taken from reference TRBV11-3 and TRBJ2-7, reads EAGVVQSPRYKIIEKKQPVAFWCNPISGHNTLYWYLQNLGQGPELLIRYENEEAVDDSQLPKDRFSAERLKGVDSTLKIQPAELGDSAVYLCASSFSGTGSSYEQYFGPGTRLTVT.

The DNA for the CDR3 is TGTGCCAGCAGTGAAGCCGGGACAGGGCGCAATGAGCAGTTCTTC. This codes for CASSEAGTGRNEQFF. The chain joins TRBV2 to TRBJ2-1; 9 bases are a match to TRBD1. Germline loops: CDR1 SNHLY, CDR2 FYNNEI. This CDR3 has 15 amino acids. V was pared by 0 bases and J by 6 bases, with 3 bases of the junction left unmatched. The variable domain in full, with the rest retrieved from reference TRBV2 and TRBJ2-1, is EPEVTQTPSHQVTQMGQEVILRCVPISNHLYFYWYRQILGQKVEFLVSFYNNEISEKSEIFDDQFSVERPDGSNFTLKIRSTKLEDSAMYFCASSEAGTGRNEQFFGPGTRLTVL.

The V and J genes are TRBV6-6 and TRBJ2-7; the D gene is possibly TRBD2 (6 bases). V gave up 7 bases and J gave up 6 bases, with 22 bases separating them. The CDR3 sequence is 15 residues long. CDR1 and CDR2 from the germline V gene are MNHNY and SVGAGI (reference sequence). The CDR3 sequence: CASTERAGKGLEQYF. CDR3 bases: TGTGCCAGCACTGAGAGAGCGGGTAAGGGGCTCGAGCAGTACTTC.

This clone has just a few counts. Additional DNA sequences in this sample encode the identical CDR3. The V gene is TRBV20-1, the J gene TRBJ1-1; D gene uncertain. Deletions cut 5 bases from V and 0 bases from J, with 4 bases between. The CDR3 totals 11 residues. Germline assignment: CDR1 DFQATT and CDR2 SNEGSKA (reference sequence). The CDR3 region is CSAPLNTEAFF. The CDR3 bases are TGCAGTGCTCCCTTGAACACTGAAGCTTTCTTT.

The V gene is TRBV4-1, the J gene TRBJ1-3; 7 bases agree with TRBD1. Germline V lookup: CDR1 MGHRA, CDR2 YSYEKL. The junction had 6 bases not matched to a gene; V was cut back by 0 bases and J by 4 bases. The CDR3 runs to 16 residues. The DNA of the CDR3 is TGCGCCAGCAGCCAAGATGAGGGGGCGTCGGGAAACACCATATATTTT. This encodes CASSQDEGASGNTIYF.

The chain has TRBV6-1 and TRBJ1-2; 9 nucleotides match TRBD1. Trimming removed 6 bases from V and 5 bases from J; junction bases left unmatched: 10. From germline, CDR1 is MNHNS and CDR2 SASEGT. There are 15 residues in the CDR3. The CDR3 sequence: CASSVPGQGTYGYTF. In DNA, the CDR3 is TGTGCCAGCAGCGTACCGGGACAGGGCACTTATGGCTACACCTTC.

The rearrangement joins TRBV28 to TRBJ1-2; TRBD1 aligns across 7 bases. The V segment lost 7 bases and the J segment 4 bases; nucleotides outside the gene matches: 3. Germline CDR1 MDHEN, CDR2 SYDVKM. CDR3 length: 12 residues. The DNA of the CDR3 is TGTGCCAGCACCGAGGGGGCCTATGGCTACACCTTC. Translation gives CASTEGAYGYTF.

V is TRBV27 and J is TRBJ1-2, with 9 bases fitting TRBD1. This CDR3 spans 14 amino acids. V was clipped by 10 bases and J by 4 bases; unmatched bases: 10. The germline V gene has CDR1 MNHEY and CDR2 SMNVEV (reference sequence). The CDR3: CATSPGTGPYGYTF. CDR3 nucleotide sequence: TGTGCCACCTCCCCCGGGACAGGGCCCTATGGCTACACCTTC.

The rearrangement links TRBV2 to TRBJ2-7, with 11 bases fitting TRBD2. The CDR3 totals 14 residues. Germline assignment: CDR1 SNHLY and CDR2 FYNNEI. V dropped 6 bases and J dropped 2; count of bases not matched to a gene: 3. DNA of the CDR3: TGTGCCAGCAGCTCGGGACTAGCGGCCTACGAGCAGTACTTC. This codes for CASSSGLAAYEQYF.